These 20 T cell receptor beta chains originate from one sample sequenced in a study of radiotherapy plus CTLA-4 blockade in lung cancer. Produced via immunoSEQ multiplex PCR; TCRdb's table is partial and in-frame only. This sample has approximately 45,000 clones, with 63% found just once. The material was peripheral blood, obtained from a patient treated with radiotherapy plus ipilimumab. The receptors derive from a human donor with non-small cell lung cancer who had a partial response to radiotherapy plus ipilimumab.

The chain employs TRBV11-2 and TRBJ1-1, with a tentative D call TRBD1 (5 bases). CDR1 is SGHAT and CDR2 is FQNNGV in the germline V gene. The CDR3 loop spans 14 amino acids. Trimming left V 5 bases short and J 2 bases short, with 12 bases between. CDR3 residues: CASSLAGPNTEAFF. DNA of the CDR3: TGTGCCAGCAGCCTCGCGGGGCCCAACACTGAAGCTTTCTTT. The variable domain in full, completed from reference TRBV11-2 and TRBJ1-1, reads EAGVAQSPRYKIIEKRQSVAFWCNPISGHATLYWYQQILGQGPKLLIQFQNNGVVDDSQLPKDRFSAERLKGVDSTLKIQPAKLEDSAVYLCASSLAGPNTEAFFGQGTRLTVV.

About this clone itself: The junction differs from germline at one of its ends, possibly a read error. Different DNA sequences within this sample yield the same CDR3. The V and J genes are TRBV4-3 and TRBJ1-6; weak D call: TRBD1 (5 bases). Germline V CDR1 and CDR2: LGHNA, YSLEER. This CDR3 comprises 21 residues. The CDR3 region has the DNA TGCGCCAGCAGCCAAGATCTGGGGGGGATAGGCCCCAACTCCTATAATTCCCCCCTCCACTTT. Translating it yields CASSQDLGGIGPNSYNSPLHF.

The chain combines TRBV7-6 with TRBJ2-5; 7 bases align to TRBD1. With V trimmed by 3 bases and J by 5 bases, 12 bases remained unmatched. This CDR3 comprises 16 residues. Germline CDR1 is SGHVS and CDR2 is FNYEAQ. CDR3 loop: CASSFPLRQGGETQYF. In DNA, the CDR3 is TGTGCCAGCAGCTTCCCCTTGCGACAGGGTGGCGAGACCCAGTACTTC.

The chain employs TRBV7-9 and TRBJ2-2; TRBD1 aligns across 8 bases. This CDR3 has 16 amino acids. The V and J ends lost 3 bases and 0 bases, in that order; junction bases with no gene match: 3. The germline V gene has CDR1 SEHNR and CDR2 FQNEAQ (reference sequence). The CDR3: CASSFQGAANTGELFF. CDR3 nucleotide sequence: TGTGCCAGCAGCTTCCAGGGGGCGGCGAACACCGGGGAGCTGTTTTTT. Full variable domain (rest looked up from reference TRBV7-9 and TRBJ2-2): DTGVSQNPRHKITKRGQNVTFRCDPISEHNRLYWYRQTLGQGPEFLTYFQNEAQLEKSRLLSDRFSAERPKGSFSTLEIQRTEQGDSAMYLCASSFQGAANTGELFFGEGSRLTVL.

The chain employs TRBV19 and TRBJ1-6; 8 bases map to TRBD1. Losses at the gene ends were 6 bases for V and 10 bases for J; bases not matched to a gene: 5. CDR3 length equals 13 residues. The germline V gene encodes CDR1 LNHDA and CDR2 SQIVND (reference sequence). CDR3 protein: CASRDRDGSPLHF. As DNA, the CDR3 is TGTGCCAGTAGGGACAGGGATGGATCACCCCTCCACTTT.

The gene calls are TRBV29-1 and TRBJ1-1; 7 bases are a match to TRBD1. V lost 3 bases to trimming and J lost 4 bases; unmatched junction nucleotides: 5. Per germline, CDR1 SQVTM and CDR2 ANQGSEA. CDR3 length: 13 amino acids. CDR3 in amino acids: CSVDTGAGTEAFF. CDR3 nucleotides: TGCAGCGTTGATACAGGGGCCGGCACTGAAGCTTTCTTT.

The chain is built from TRBV27 and TRBJ2-7, with 10 bases identical to TRBD2. V lost 3 bases to trimming and J lost 5 bases; unmatched junction nucleotides: 10. The CDR3 covers 16 residues. Germline-derived CDR1 and CDR2 are MNHEY and SMNVEV (reference sequence). The CDR3 is CASSFVGAGGLNEQYF. Here the CDR3 DNA reads TGTGCCAGCAGTTTTGTAGGAGCGGGGGGGCTAAACGAGCAGTACTTC.

Comments on this clone: One end of the junction does not line up with germline, which may come from a read error. The chain links TRBV29-1 to TRBJ2-7, with 16 nucleotides matching TRBD2. This CDR3 contains 19 residues. The germline V gene has CDR1 SQVTM and CDR2 ANQGSEA. In DNA, the CDR3 is TGCAGCCTTGAACACAATACCTCGGGACTAGCGGGGGGGGGATACGAGCAGTACTTC. Protein sequence: CSLEHNTSGLAGGGYEQYF.

This clone has more than one count but fewer than ten. The chain links TRBV7-9 to TRBJ2-3; 9 nucleotides match TRBD1. The CDR3 is 15 amino acids. The trim removed 4 bases at V and 4 bases at J, leaving 6 bases unmatched. Germline CDR1 reads SEHNR; CDR2 reads FQNEAQ (reference sequence). In nucleotides, the CDR3 is TGTGCCAGCAGCTCCGGGACAGGGTGGGCAGATACGCAGTATTTT. This encodes CASSSGTGWADTQYF.

V is TRBV4-3 and J is TRBJ2-3; a possible D gene is TRBD1 (6 bases). V dropped 4 bases and J dropped 2 bases, with 7 bases sitting between them. Germline assignment: CDR1 LGHNA and CDR2 YSLEER. This CDR3 region has 13 residues. The CDR3: CASSRQATDTQYF. The CDR3 DNA is TGCGCCAGCAGCCGACAGGCCACAGATACGCAGTATTTT.

This clone was detected only once. CDR3 amino acids: CASSLHSQGRRYSNQPQHF. CDR3 in DNA: TGTGCCAGCAGCTTACATAGCCAGGGGCGACGCTATAGCAATCAGCCCCAGCATTTT. The J gene is TRBJ1-5, the V gene TRBV7-8; D might be TRBD1 (6 bases). The CDR3 loop spans 19 amino acids. V dropped 2 bases and J dropped 0 bases, with 20 bases sitting between them. Germline CDR1 and CDR2: SGHVS and FQNEAQ.

This chain links TRBV29-1 with TRBJ1-1; D call uncertain. V lost 4 bases and J lost 1, with 13 bases in between. Looked up from germline, CDR1 is SQVTM and CDR2 is ANQGSEA. The CDR3 covers 14 residues. This chain's CDR3 is CSVAFLVTNTEAFF. The CDR3, as DNA: TGCAGCGTTGCCTTTCTAGTCACGAACACTGAAGCTTTCTTT.

Judged by abundance, this clone is medium-sized. The V and J genes are TRBV30 and TRBJ2-7, with a weak D call TRBD2 (6 bases). The CDR3 covers 13 residues. Germline V gene lookup returns CDR1 GTSNPN and CDR2 SVGIG (reference sequence). Trimming stripped 1 base from V and 0 bases from J, with 7 bases between. In nucleotides, the CDR3 is TGTGCCTGGAGTGGGAGGGACTCCTACGAGCAGTACTTC. It yields the protein CAWSGRDSYEQYF.

This sequence joins TRBV19 and TRBJ2-1; 7 bases are shared with TRBD1. The V segment lost 5 bases and the J segment 5 bases; nucleotides outside the gene matches: 6. Germline V gene lookup returns CDR1 LNHDA and CDR2 SQIVND (reference sequence). The length of the CDR3 is 14 residues. The CDR3 region is CASSLQGSNNEQFF. CDR3 coding DNA: TGTGCCAGTAGTCTACAGGGGTCCAACAATGAGCAGTTCTTC. The full variable domain, in which reference TRBV19 and TRBJ2-1 provide the parts outside the CDR3, is DGGITQSPKYLFRKEGQNVTLSCEQNLNHDAMYWYRQDPGQGLRLIYYSQIVNDFQKGDIAEGYSVSREKKESFPLTVTSAQKNPTAFYLCASSLQGSNNEQFFGPGTRLTVL.

This sequence joins TRBV9 and TRBJ2-3, with 10 bases identical to TRBD1. V lost 3 bases, J lost 4 bases, and 5 bases stayed unmatched. Germline CDR1 is SGDLS and CDR2 is YYNGEE. CDR3 size: 15 residues. CDR3 region: CASSAGTGEADTQYF. CDR3 nucleotides: TGTGCCAGCAGCGCCGGGACAGGGGAGGCAGATACGCAGTATTTT.

V usage is TRBV4-3 and J usage is TRBJ2-1; D call uncertain. V was cut by 0 bases and J by 1 base, with 10 bases left in between. Germline V gene sequence: CDR1 LGHNA, CDR2 YSLEER. The length of the CDR3 is 16 residues. In DNA form, the CDR3 reads TGCGCCAGCAGCCAAGAGTCAGGAAGATCCTACAATGAGCAGTTCTTC. This translates into CASSQESGRSYNEQFF.

The CDR3, as DNA: TGTGCCAGCAGCGCCCCGGGACAGGCCGTCGGGGAGCTGTTTTTT. This gives the protein CASSAPGQAVGELFF. J is TRBJ2-2 and V is TRBV5-4; 8 nucleotides agree with TRBD1. The CDR3 consists of 15 residues. V trimming: 4 bases; J trimming: 7 bases; junction bases outside the gene matches: 9. CDR1 is SGHNT, CDR2 YYREEE, per germline (reference sequence).

The V gene is TRBV5-4, the J gene TRBJ2-3; 8 bases are a match to TRBD2. The CDR3 extends over 14 amino acids. Germline CDR1 is SGHNT and CDR2 is YYREEE (reference sequence). V was clipped by 3 bases and J by 4 bases; unmatched bases: 4. CDR3 protein: CASSSRLAPDTQYF. The DNA of the CDR3 is TGTGCCAGCAGCTCCCGACTAGCGCCAGATACGCAGTATTTT.

The V call is TRBV5-1, the J call TRBJ1-2, with TRBD1 identical over 10 bases. Looked up from germline, CDR1 is SGHRS and CDR2 is YFSETQ. V lost 3 bases to trimming and J lost 2 bases; unmatched junction nucleotides: 10. CDR3 length: 17 residues. CDR3 sequence: CASSSSDRGKLNYGYTF. CDR3 coding DNA: TGCGCCAGCAGCTCCTCGGACAGGGGGAAACTGAACTATGGCTACACCTTC.

V and J are TRBV13 and TRBJ1-1; no clear D gene. The CDR3 loop spans 14 amino acids. With 5 bases removed from V and 8 bases from J, the gap between germline ends came to 18 bases. The germline CDR1 and CDR2 sequences are PRHDT and FYEKMQ (reference sequence). CDR3 coding DNA: TGTGCCAGCAGCCCGCAGGACGGGAGTCCCGAAGCTTTCTTT. This codes for CASSPQDGSPEAFF. The entire variable domain, with the rest obtained from reference TRBV13 and TRBJ1-1, is as follows: AAGVIQSPRHLIKEKRETATLKCYPIPRHDTVYWYQQGPGQDPQFLISFYEKMQSDKGSIPDRFSAQQFSDYHSELNMSSLELGDSALYFCASSPQDGSPEAFFGQGTRLTVV.